These 14 T cell receptor beta chains share one sample of origin, sequenced in a study of blood T cell repertoires in COVID-19 (dated by TCRdb to between 2020 and 2021). The receptor library was made with the immunoSEQ multiplex PCR assay. What TCRdb holds here is the immuneACCESS table cut down to in-frame rearrangements. Part of the clones is not present; checked against another copy, under half of the missing clones reflect an unresolved V gene, and the others are unexplained. Here the sample has over 90,000 clones; approximately 88% occur a single time. Approximately 3.6% of the sample lies in the top ten. The sample taken for sequencing was peripheral blood. The receptors were sampled from a woman in her 70s with acute or convalescent COVID-19.

The chain is built from TRBV18 and TRBJ2-7, with 10 bases fitting TRBD2. Germline V gives CDR1 KGHSH, CDR2 LQKENI. The CDR3 totals 15 residues. V lost 2 bases, J lost 1 base, and 2 bases stayed unmatched. CDR3 sequence (DNA): TGTGCCAGCTCACCAGGACTAGCGGATTCCTACGAGCAGTACTTC. Protein: CASSPGLADSYEQYF.

The chain combines TRBV19 with TRBJ2-1; TRBD2 agrees at 10 bases. In germline, CDR1 is LNHDA, CDR2 SQIVND (reference sequence). This CDR3 is built from 15 residues. V gave up 1 base and J gave up 7 bases; unmatched junction bases: 4. The CDR3 spells CASSIVASGGNEQFF. In DNA, the CDR3 is TGTGCCAGTAGTATAGTCGCTAGCGGGGGAAATGAGCAGTTCTTC.

V and J are TRBV30 and TRBJ2-1; 11 bases match TRBD2. This CDR3 region has 15 residues. Germline lookup yields CDR1 GTSNPN and CDR2 SVGIG (reference sequence). The trim removed 2 bases at V and 10 bases at J, leaving 10 bases unmatched. In DNA form, the CDR3 reads TGTGCCTGGAGTAGGGAACTAGCGGGAGTGGGGGAGCAGTTCTTC. This translates into CAWSRELAGVGEQFF.

V usage is TRBV13 and J usage is TRBJ1-4, with D perhaps matching TRBD1 (6 bases). This CDR3 comprises 15 residues. Per the germline V gene, CDR1 is PRHDT and CDR2 is FYEKMQ (reference sequence). Trimming removed 4 bases from V and 5 bases from J, with 14 bases in between. CDR3 in amino acids: CASSYRTDLNEKLFF. The CDR3 region has the DNA TGTGCCAGCAGCTACCGGACAGACCTAAATGAAAAACTGTTTTTT. Looking up the rest from reference TRBV13 and TRBJ1-4 gives the full variable domain: AAGVIQSPRHLIKEKRETATLKCYPIPRHDTVYWYQQGPGQDPQFLISFYEKMQSDKGSIPDRFSAQQFSDYHSELNMSSLELGDSALYFCASSYRTDLNEKLFFGSGTQLSVL.

The chain employs TRBV28 and TRBJ2-1; D not certain. V lost 7 bases and J lost 2, with 6 bases in between. Germline-derived CDR1 and CDR2 are MDHEN and SYDVKM. The CDR3 has 12 residues. The CDR3 loop reads CASTSAYNEQFF. CDR3 nucleotides: TGTGCCAGCACTAGTGCCTACAATGAGCAGTTCTTC.

The rearrangement joins TRBV11-1 to TRBJ2-3; 13 nucleotides match TRBD2. V trimming: 5 bases; J trimming: 3 bases; junction bases outside the gene matches: 5. Germline V gene sequence: CDR1 SGHAT, CDR2 FQDESV (reference sequence). The CDR3 has 16 amino acids. The CDR3 DNA reads as TGTGCCAGCAGCCCTTGGACTAGCGGGAGAACAGATACGCAGTATTTT. It encodes CASSPWTSGRTDTQYF.

The chain links TRBV28 to TRBJ1-5; D might be TRBD1 (6 bases). Germline lookup yields CDR1 MDHEN and CDR2 SYDVKM. V lost 7 bases and J lost 3, with 19 bases in between. The CDR3 spans 16 residues. CDR3 residues: CASTPLDRFPNQPQHF. Written as DNA, the CDR3 is TGTGCCAGCACCCCTTTGGACAGATTTCCCAATCAGCCCCAGCATTTT.

The table lists this clone with a few counts. The chain is built from TRBV6-5 and TRBJ2-2; no clear D. The germline CDR1 and CDR2 sequences are MNHEY and SVGAGI. The CDR3 is 13 amino acids. Trimming left V 4 bases short and J 4 bases short, with 7 bases between. This chain's CDR3 is CASSSGSTGELFF. For the CDR3, the DNA is TGTGCCAGCAGTTCCGGGTCCACCGGGGAGCTGTTTTTT.

The chain couples TRBV28 to TRBJ1-5; no reliable D call. The CDR3 is 12 amino acids. Germline lookup yields CDR1 MDHEN and CDR2 SYDVKM. Trimming shortened V by 6 bases and J by 4 bases, and 7 bases separated the two germline ends. CDR3 coding DNA: TGTGCCAGCAGGAGGGTGAATCAGCCCCAGCATTTT. Protein: CASRRVNQPQHF. The full variable domain, its missing parts supplied by reference TRBV28 and TRBJ1-5, is DVKVTQSSRYLVKRTGEKVFLECVQDMDHENMFWYRQDPGLGLRLIYFSYDVKMKEKGDIPEGYSVSREKKERFSLILESASTNQTSMYLCASRRVNQPQHFGDGTRLSIL.

The sample holds a few counts of this clone. The V and J genes are TRBV7-9 and TRBJ1-5; 12 bases line up with TRBD1. This CDR3 is 18 amino acids long. Germline V gene sequence: CDR1 SEHNR, CDR2 FQNEAQ (reference sequence). The V segment lost 3 bases and the J segment 7 bases; nucleotides outside the gene matches: 13. CDR3 sequence (DNA): TGTGCCAGCAGCTTTTTACCGGGACAGGGGGCGATGGACCAGCCCCAGCATTTT. Encoded protein: CASSFLPGQGAMDQPQHF.

The chain carries TRBV30 and TRBJ2-1; 13 bases fit TRBD2. Germline trimming cut 5 bases from V and 7 bases from J; bases unmatched to any gene: 5. The germline V gene has CDR1 GTSNPN and CDR2 SVGIG (reference sequence). CDR3 length: 14 amino acids. Written as DNA, the CDR3 is TGTGCCTGGGAACTAGCGGGAGGGGTGAATGAGCAGTTCTTC. This codes for CAWELAGGVNEQFF.

The chain joins TRBV12-3 or TRBV12-4 to TRBJ2-7, with unresolved D. The CDR3 extends over 13 amino acids. V was clipped by 1 base and J by 3 bases, with 7 bases between them. CDR3 bases: TGTGCCAGCAGTTTAGGTAACGGCTACGAGCAGTACTTC. Translation gives CASSLGNGYEQYF.

The chain joins TRBV6-5 to TRBJ2-2; 9 positions agree with TRBD1. The V gene end was trimmed by 4 bases and the J gene end by 5 bases; junction bases not matched to a gene: 5. The CDR3 runs to 15 residues. Germline-derived CDR1 and CDR2 are MNHEY and SVGAGI. DNA for the CDR3: TGTGCCAGCAGTTGGGACAGGGTTTTGACCGGGGAGCTGTTTTTT. Amino acid sequence: CASSWDRVLTGELFF.

This clone was seen only a few times. This rearrangement joins TRBV28 to TRBJ1-2, with 10 bases fitting TRBD1. Germline trimming cut 6 bases from V and 8 bases from J; bases unmatched to any gene: 9. CDR1 is MDHEN, CDR2 SYDVKM, per germline. The CDR3 sequence is 14 residues long. The CDR3 sequence: CASRPGQGPSGYTF. CDR3 coding DNA: TGTGCCAGCAGACCGGGACAGGGGCCGTCCGGCTACACCTTC.